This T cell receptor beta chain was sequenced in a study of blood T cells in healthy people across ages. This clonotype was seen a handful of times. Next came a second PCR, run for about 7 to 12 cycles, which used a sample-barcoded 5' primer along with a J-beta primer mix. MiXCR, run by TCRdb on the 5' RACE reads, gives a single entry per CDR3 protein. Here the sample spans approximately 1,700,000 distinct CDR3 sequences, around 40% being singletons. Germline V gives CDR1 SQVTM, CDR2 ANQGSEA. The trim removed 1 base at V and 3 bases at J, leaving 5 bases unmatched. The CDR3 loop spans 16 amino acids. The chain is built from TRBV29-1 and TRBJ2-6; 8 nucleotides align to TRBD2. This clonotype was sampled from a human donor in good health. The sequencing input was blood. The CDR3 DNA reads TGCAGCGTTGAAGTGGGACTAGGGGTTGGGGCCAACGTCCTGACTTTC. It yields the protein CSVEVGLGVGANVLTF. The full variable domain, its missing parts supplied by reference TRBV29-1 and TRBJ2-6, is SAVISQKPSRDICQRGTSLTIQCQVDSQVTMMFWYRQQPGQSLTLIATANQGSEATYESGFVIDKFPISRPNLTFSTLTVSNMSPEDSSIYLCSVEVGLGVGANVLTFGAGSRLTVL.